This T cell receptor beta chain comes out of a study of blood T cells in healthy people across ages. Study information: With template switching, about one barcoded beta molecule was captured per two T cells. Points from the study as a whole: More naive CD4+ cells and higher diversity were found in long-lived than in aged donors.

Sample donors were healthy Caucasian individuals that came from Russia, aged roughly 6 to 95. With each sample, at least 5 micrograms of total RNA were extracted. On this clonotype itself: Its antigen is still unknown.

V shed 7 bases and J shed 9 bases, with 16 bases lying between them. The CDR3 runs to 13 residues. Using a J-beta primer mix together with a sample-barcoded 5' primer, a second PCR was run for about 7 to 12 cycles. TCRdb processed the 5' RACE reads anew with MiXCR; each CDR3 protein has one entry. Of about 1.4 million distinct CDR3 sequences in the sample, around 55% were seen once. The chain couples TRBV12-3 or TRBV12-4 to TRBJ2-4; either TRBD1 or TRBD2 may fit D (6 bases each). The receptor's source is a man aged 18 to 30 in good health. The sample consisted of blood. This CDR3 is CASTGAGKAIQYF. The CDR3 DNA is TGTGCCAGCACGGGGGCGGGAAAAGCCATTCAGTACTTC.